A selection of T cell receptor beta chains follows, all from one sample in a study of T cell responses to AZD1222 COVID-19 vaccine. TCRdb keeps only in-frame clones here, not all; method: immunoSEQ multiplex PCR. The sample lists 80,000 to 90,000 clones; more than 75% were seen once. Sequences were derived from peripheral blood, sampled on day 0 of MenACWY control vaccination. These TCRs come from an adult in good health. CDR3s include the opening cysteine and the closing phenylalanine or tryptophan. D genes are given only for firm matches. Rows may omit the clone size; those that give it use once, few, many or a size class.

d_gene	v_gene	abundance	j_gene	CDR3aa	CDR3nt
-	TRBV9	-	TRBJ1-2	CASSVGQFYGYTF	TGTGCCAGCAGCGTAGGACAGTTCTATGGCTACACCTTC
-	TRBV30	-	TRBJ1-6	CAWSGARRSSPLHF	TGTGCCTGGAGTGGGGCCCGGCGTAGCTCACCCCTCCACTTT
-	TRBV7-2	-	TRBJ2-7	CASSHRGPYEQYF	TGTGCCAGCAGTCATAGGGGCCCCTACGAGCAGTACTTC
-	TRBV28	once	TRBJ1-2	CASSPQTGSLGYTF	TGTGCCAGCAGTCCACAGACAGGTTCTCTGGGCTACACCTTC
-	TRBV10-1	-	TRBJ2-2	CASRAGWAGELFF	TGCGCCAGCAGGGCGGGATGGGCCGGGGAGCTGTTTTTT
-	TRBV19	-	TRBJ2-5	CASSISSTTQETQYF	TGTGCCAGTAGTATCTCGAGCACGACTCAAGAGACCCAGTACTTC
-	TRBV28	-	TRBJ1-4	CASSPWGKKLFF	TGTGCCAGCAGCCCCTGGGGGAAAAAACTGTTTTTT
-	TRBV7-9	-	TRBJ2-7	CASSIGGYEQYF	TGTGCCAGCAGCATTGGGGGGTATGAGCAGTACTTC
-	TRBV2	-	TRBJ1-1	CASRSDRTNTEAFF	TGTGCCAGCAGGAGCGACAGAACTAACACTGAAGCTTTCTTT
TRBD2	TRBV27	-	TRBJ2-3	CASREELSGRSMDTQYF	TGTGCCAGCAGAGAAGAACTTAGCGGGAGGAGCATGGATACGCAGTATTTT
TRBD1	TRBV5-6	-	TRBJ1-5	CASTVSGGQPQHF	TGTGCCAGCACCGTCTCAGGGGGTCAGCCCCAGCATTTT